This is a list of T cell receptor beta chains from one sample in a study of cytomegalovirus exposure and HLA in healthy donors. Produced via immunoSEQ multiplex PCR; TCRdb's table is partial and in-frame only. The sample lists 95,000 to 150,000 clones; around two thirds were seen once. The sample was PBMCs. The receptors here all came from a woman aged 40 to 50 in good health and CMV-seropositive. The CDR3 runs from the conserved cysteine through the conserved F or W. D genes are given only for firm matches. Clone size is not always given. Where it is, it says once, few, many or a class for expanded clones.

>few|.|TRBJ2-1|TRBV27
CASSNGDEQFF
TGTGCCAGCAGTAACGGAGATGAGCAGTTCTTC
>few|.|TRBJ2-7|TRBV5-6
CASSLLADSYEQYF
TGTGCCAGCAGCTTGTTGGCTGATTCCTACGAGCAGTACTTC
>.|.|TRBJ2-5|TRBV25-1
CASSAEGLQETQYF
TGTGCCAGCAGTGCCGAGGGACTGCAAGAGACCCAGTACTTC
>once|TRBD2|TRBJ2-1|TRBV29-1
CSMFGTSGDNEQFF
TGCAGCATGTTCGGGACTAGCGGCGACAATGAGCAGTTCTTC
>.|.|TRBJ2-7|TRBV7-8
CASSLIRASHRNSYEQYF
TGTGCCAGCAGCTTAATCAGGGCAAGCCATCGAAATAGCTACGAGCAGTACTTC
>.|TRBD2|TRBJ2-5|TRBV11-3
CASSLGSSGSGETQYF
TGTGCCAGCAGCTTAGGCTCTAGCGGGTCGGGAGAGACCCAGTACTTC
>.|TRBD1|TRBJ2-7|TRBV9
CASSVAQGSDEQYF
TGTGCCAGCAGCGTAGCACAGGGGAGCGACGAGCAGTACTTC
>.|TRBD1|TRBJ1-6|TRBV6-1
CASRGTGVNSPLHF
TGTGCCAGCAGAGGGACAGGGGTTAATTCACCCCTCCACTTT
>few|.|TRBJ1-5|TRBV7-9
CASSVGQLNQPQHF
TGTGCCAGCAGCGTAGGACAGCTCAATCAGCCCCAGCATTTT
>few|.|TRBJ2-7|TRBV6-5
CASSPSPQPYYEQYF
TGTGCCAGCAGTCCGTCACCCCAACCCTACTACGAGCAGTACTTC
>once|TRBD2|TRBJ2-2|TRBV10-3
CAISQRELDTGELFF
TGTGCCATCAGCCAGCGGGAGCTAGACACCGGGGAGCTGTTTTTT
>.|.|TRBJ1-5|TRBV6-6
CASLPEGAYQPQHF
TGTGCCAGCCTTCCGGAAGGGGCTTATCAGCCCCAGCATTTT
>.|TRBD2|TRBJ2-5|TRBV10-1
CASSEWGLAGVRETQYF
TGCGCCAGCAGTGAGTGGGGACTAGCGGGAGTTCGGGAGACCCAGTACTTC
>.|TRBD1|TRBJ1-1|TRBV30
CAWNRGFTEAFF
TGTGCCTGGAACAGGGGTTTTACTGAAGCTTTCTTT
>.|TRBD1|TRBJ2-1|TRBV11-2
CASSFVTGFLRNEQFF
TGTGCCAGCAGCTTCGTGACAGGGTTTTTGAGGAATGAGCAGTTCTTC
>.|.|TRBJ2-1|TRBV9
CASSDHRRDNEQFF
TGTGCCAGCAGCGACCACCGACGGGACAATGAGCAGTTCTTC
>.|.|TRBJ2-5|TRBV25-1
CASSEFTSQETQYF
TGTGCCAGCAGTGAGTTTACATCTCAAGAGACCCAGTACTTC
>.|.|TRBJ2-1|TRBV5-6
CASSRRGGPYNEQFF
TGTGCCAGCAGCCGGAGGGGGGGTCCCTACAATGAGCAGTTCTTC